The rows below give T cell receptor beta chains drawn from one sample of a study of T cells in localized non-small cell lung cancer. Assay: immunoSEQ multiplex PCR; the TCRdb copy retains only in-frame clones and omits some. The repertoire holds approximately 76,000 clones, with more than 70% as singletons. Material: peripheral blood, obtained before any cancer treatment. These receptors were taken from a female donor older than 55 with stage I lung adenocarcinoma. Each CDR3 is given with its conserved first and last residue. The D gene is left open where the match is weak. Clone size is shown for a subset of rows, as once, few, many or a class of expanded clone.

cdr3_nt: TGTGCCAGTAGTCCAGGTAGCGGGAGACCCGCGGACACCGGGGAGCTGTTTTTT
cdr3_aa: CASSPGSGRPADTGELFF
d_call: TRBD2
v_call: TRBV19
clone_size: once
j_call: TRBJ2-2

cdr3_nt: TGTGCCAGCAGCCCCACAGGCCAGAGCCGGGAGACCCAGTACTTC
cdr3_aa: CASSPTGQSRETQYF
d_call: NA
v_call: TRBV9
clone_size: NA
j_call: TRBJ2-5

cdr3_nt: TGTGCCAGCAGTGCGGGTACTGGAAACACCATATATTTT
cdr3_aa: CASSAGTGNTIYF
d_call: NA
v_call: TRBV25-1
clone_size: few
j_call: TRBJ1-3

cdr3_nt: TGTGCCAGCAGCTCTCCAGTGTCCGGAAACACCATATATTTT
cdr3_aa: CASSSPVSGNTIYF
d_call: NA
v_call: TRBV7-9
clone_size: NA
j_call: TRBJ1-3

cdr3_nt: TGTGCCAGTAGTATAGATAATCGCCGGGACTTATCAGCGAGGGGCAATCAGCCCCAGCATTTT
cdr3_aa: CASSIDNRRDLSARGNQPQHF
d_call: NA
v_call: TRBV19
clone_size: once
j_call: TRBJ1-5

cdr3_nt: TGTGCCAGCAGCTTACAGGCCGGGACTAGCCCCTCCAATGAGCAGTTCTTC
cdr3_aa: CASSLQAGTSPSNEQFF
d_call: TRBD2
v_call: TRBV7-3
clone_size: NA
j_call: TRBJ2-1

cdr3_nt: TGTGCCAGCAGCTTGGATCTAGCGGGGAGTCAAGAGACCCAGTACTTC
cdr3_aa: CASSLDLAGSQETQYF
d_call: TRBD2
v_call: TRBV7-9
clone_size: once
j_call: TRBJ2-5

cdr3_nt: TGTGCCAGCAGCGTAGCCGGTGTAGGAGGCGGGAGCTGGAACAATGAGCAGTTCTTC
cdr3_aa: CASSVAGVGGGSWNNEQFF
d_call: TRBD2
v_call: TRBV9
clone_size: once
j_call: TRBJ2-1

cdr3_nt: TGTGCCAGCAGCCCACAGTCAGGGGGCGCCCATAACTATGGCTACACCTTC
cdr3_aa: CASSPQSGGAHNYGYTF
d_call: TRBD1
v_call: TRBV7-2
clone_size: NA
j_call: TRBJ1-2

cdr3_nt: TGTGCCAGCAGTCTGTCTTCACCGGGACTAGCGGGAGGGCGAACCGGGGAGCTGTTTTTT
cdr3_aa: CASSLSSPGLAGGRTGELFF
d_call: TRBD2
v_call: TRBV27
clone_size: NA
j_call: TRBJ2-2

cdr3_nt: TGTGCCAGCAGCTTCTACAGGGGGAGCTCTGGAAACACCATATATTTT
cdr3_aa: CASSFYRGSSGNTIYF
d_call: TRBD1
v_call: TRBV5-8
clone_size: NA
j_call: TRBJ1-3

cdr3_nt: TGTGCCAGCAGCCGCCGTCTACTAGCGGGTACTACAGATACGCAGTATTTT
cdr3_aa: CASSRRLLAGTTDTQYF
d_call: TRBD2
v_call: TRBV7-2
clone_size: NA
j_call: TRBJ2-3

cdr3_nt: TGTGCCAGCAAAAGGGAGGGGCGATCATACAATGAGCAGTTCTTC
cdr3_aa: CASKREGRSYNEQFF
d_call: TRBD2
v_call: TRBV7-2
clone_size: NA
j_call: TRBJ2-1

cdr3_nt: TGTGCCAGCAGCTTGGGAATCGAGACCCAGTACTTC
cdr3_aa: CASSLGIETQYF
d_call: NA
v_call: TRBV7-2
clone_size: NA
j_call: TRBJ2-5

cdr3_nt: TGTGCCAGCAGATTAGGGTCGGGTAACAATCAGCCCCAGCATTTT
cdr3_aa: CASRLGSGNNQPQHF
d_call: NA
v_call: TRBV2
clone_size: once
j_call: TRBJ1-5

cdr3_nt: TGTGCCAGCTCACCCCAGACAGCCTACGAGCAGTACTTC
cdr3_aa: CASSPQTAYEQYF
d_call: NA
v_call: TRBV18
clone_size: NA
j_call: TRBJ2-7

cdr3_nt: TGCGCCAGCAGCTTGGGGACTAGGACAGATACGCAGTATTTT
cdr3_aa: CASSLGTRTDTQYF
d_call: TRBD2
v_call: TRBV5-1
clone_size: NA
j_call: TRBJ2-3

cdr3_nt: TGTGCCAGCAGCTTCGATAAGAACACTGAAGCTTTCTTT
cdr3_aa: CASSFDKNTEAFF
d_call: NA
v_call: TRBV7-3
clone_size: NA
j_call: TRBJ1-1

cdr3_nt: TGTGCCAGCAGTCCCGGGACAGGGTATTACGAGCAGTTCTTC
cdr3_aa: CASSPGTGYYEQFF
d_call: TRBD1
v_call: TRBV6-1
clone_size: NA
j_call: TRBJ2-1

cdr3_nt: TGTGCCAGCAGCCAAGTCACAGGGGGCTGGGGCACCGGGGAGCTGTTTTTT
cdr3_aa: CASSQVTGGWGTGELFF
d_call: TRBD1
v_call: TRBV4-2
clone_size: NA
j_call: TRBJ2-2

cdr3_nt: TGTGCCAGTAGTATAGTTAGGAATGAGCAGTTCTTC
cdr3_aa: CASSIVRNEQFF
d_call: NA
v_call: TRBV19
clone_size: NA
j_call: TRBJ2-1

cdr3_nt: TGTGCCTGGAGTCGCCCCGGGACAGCCGCTGCCTACGAGCAGTACTTC
cdr3_aa: CAWSRPGTAAAYEQYF
d_call: TRBD1
v_call: TRBV30
clone_size: few
j_call: TRBJ2-7

cdr3_nt: TGTGCCAGCAGCCACCGGACCTCCTATGGCTACACCTTC
cdr3_aa: CASSHRTSYGYTF
d_call: NA
v_call: TRBV7-9
clone_size: NA
j_call: TRBJ1-2

cdr3_nt: TGTGCCAGTAGTATACATCCGAGGGGGAAAGCCGGGGAGCTGTTTTTT
cdr3_aa: CASSIHPRGKAGELFF
d_call: NA
v_call: TRBV19
clone_size: NA
j_call: TRBJ2-2

cdr3_nt: TGTGCCAGCAGCTCGACAGGCGCGAACACCGGGGAGCTGTTTTTT
cdr3_aa: CASSSTGANTGELFF
d_call: NA
v_call: TRBV7-6
clone_size: NA
j_call: TRBJ2-2

cdr3_nt: TGTGCCTGGAGTGGGAGGCAGGGTGCGGGGACACCCCTCCACTTT
cdr3_aa: CAWSGRQGAGTPLHF
d_call: NA
v_call: TRBV30
clone_size: NA
j_call: TRBJ1-6